The source of this T cell receptor (beta chain) is a study of T cell changes during pregnancy in multiple sclerosis. Assay: immunoSEQ multiplex PCR; the TCRdb copy retains only in-frame clones and omits some. The sample yields around 62,000 clones, about nine tenths seen once. After removal of 4 bases from V and 3 bases from J, the junction contained 9 bases not matched to a gene. The CDR3 extends over 15 amino acids. CDR1 is MGHDK and CDR2 is SYGVNS in the germline V gene. This sequence joins TRBV25-1 and TRBJ2-7; 7 nucleotides align to TRBD1. The material was peripheral blood, obtained in the third trimester of pregnancy. The receptor comes from a female donor with multiple sclerosis, enrolled in a pregnancy study. The CDR3 DNA is TGTGCCAGCAGTGTAGCCGGGACAGACTTCTACGAGCAGTACTTC. As protein: CASSVAGTDFYEQYF.